This TCR beta chain was observed in a study of blood T cell repertoires in COVID-19. Here immunoSEQ multiplex PCR was the method, and the copy in TCRdb shows in-frame clones only, minus some. The profile shows tens of thousands of clones, 75% to 90% of them singletons. CDR3 length: 12 amino acids. Trimming removed 0 bases from V and 15 bases from J, with 12 bases in between. Germline loops: CDR1 SNHLY, CDR2 FYNNEI. This receptor was identified in a human donor in a cohort sampled during active COVID-19. The chain joins TRBV2 to TRBJ2-4, with D maybe TRBD2 (6 bases). The sequenced sample consisted of peripheral blood. CDR3 in amino acids: CASSEAVEGRYF. The CDR3 DNA sequence: TGTGCCAGCAGTGAAGCGGTGGAGGGTCGGTACTTC.